What follows is one T cell receptor beta chain and its context. This sample is drawn from a study of blood T cell repertoires in COVID-19. Authors' processing steps: For nucleated cells, counts were estimated from reference gene primer amplification. Assay used: immunoSEQ multiplex PCR; TCRdb lists only in-frame clones, some missing. V, J and clone size reflect that table, while D and trimming were determined from the DNA. The data contain approximately 150,000 clones, around 85% of them seen just once; the ten biggest clones take up 5.6%. Germline trimming cut 5 bases from V and 11 bases from J; bases unmatched to any gene: 8. The length of the CDR3 is 13 residues. Germline loops: CDR1 LGHDT, CDR2 YNNKEL (reference sequence). Allocation to cohorts depended on clinical history reported by the participants.

The sequenced material came from PBMCs or T cells enriched from blood (not recorded which). This chain connects TRBV3-1 (or the pseudogene TRBV3-2) to TRBJ1-5, with TRBD1 identical over 8 bases. The TCR comes from a woman aged 40 to 49 with acute COVID-19. The CDR3 region is CASSDGQGRAQHF. The CDR3 DNA reads as TGTGCCAGCAGCGACGGACAGGGAAGGGCCCAGCATTTT.